The subject of this entry is one T cell receptor beta chain. The second PCR ran roughly 7 to 12 cycles with a sample-barcoded 5' primer and J-beta primers. TCRdb reprocessed the 5' RACE reads via MiXCR and lists one record per CDR3 protein. The data show approximately 1.5 million distinct CDR3 sequences, about 35% seen once. The data are from a study of blood T cells in healthy people across ages. This CDR3 has 16 amino acids. V was clipped by 1 base and J by 8 bases, with 18 bases between them. Germline V gene data show CDR1 as SGHTA and CDR2 as FQGNSA. The chain couples TRBV7-2 to TRBJ1-5; D unresolved. The sequencing input was blood. The clonotype originates from a woman in her 30s in good health. The CDR3 coding sequence is TGTGCCAGCAGCTTAGAGGGCAACCTACGTTGGGAGCCCCAGCATTTT. Amino acid sequence: CASSLEGNLRWEPQHF.